A selection of T cell receptor beta chains follows, all from one sample in a study of blood T cell repertoires in COVID-19. The assay was immunoSEQ multiplex PCR, and TCRdb's table has in-frame clones only and misses some. The sample gives approximately 300,000 clones, about 89% of which show up once; about 6.8% is in the top ten. The specimen sequenced was peripheral blood. These receptors were taken from a man younger than 35 who had recovered from COVID-19. CDR3s include the opening cysteine and the closing phenylalanine or tryptophan. D genes are given only for firm matches. The size entry is marked missing in some rows and otherwise reads once, few, many or a size class.

d_call clone_size cdr3_length j_call v_call cdr3_aa cdr3_nt
TRBD1 . 20 TRBJ2-4 TRBV4-1 CASSQDRAGGSHVAKNIQYF TGCGCCAGCAGCCAAGATCGGGCAGGGGGCTCGCATGTAGCCAAAAACATTCAGTACTTC
TRBD1 once 14 TRBJ2-5 TRBV6-5 CASLDRVGQETQYF TGTGCCAGCTTAGACAGGGTTGGACAAGAGACCCAGTACTTC
. . 13 TRBJ2-3 TRBV7-3 CASSLTYTDTQYF TGTGCCAGCAGCTTAACGTATACAGATACGCAGTATTTT
. . 13 TRBJ1-1 TRBV23-1 CAREEGRNTEAFF TGCGCCAGGGAAGAGGGAAGGAACACTGAAGCTTTCTTT
TRBD1 . 15 TRBJ1-1 TRBV15 CATSSRTGMNTEAFF TGTGCCACCAGCTCCCGGACAGGGATGAACACTGAAGCTTTCTTT
. . 12 TRBJ2-7 TRBV7-2 CASSFRGTEQYF TGTGCCAGCAGCTTCAGGGGAACCGAGCAGTACTTC
. . 13 TRBJ2-2 TRBV15 CATSRADTGELFF TGTGCCACCAGCAGAGCCGACACCGGGGAGCTGTTTTTT
TRBD1 few 15 TRBJ1-4 TRBV16 CASSHRTGSGEKLFF TGTGCCAGCAGCCATCGGACAGGGTCGGGAGAAAAACTGTTTTTT
. . 15 TRBJ2-1 TRBV7-9 CASSLDTGRWNEQFF TGTGCCAGCAGCTTAGACACAGGGAGATGGAATGAGCAGTTCTTC
TRBD2 . 17 TRBJ2-2 TRBV9 CASSVGVSGGATGELFF TGTGCCAGCAGCGTAGGTGTCAGCGGGGGCGCCACCGGGGAGCTGTTTTTT
TRBD2 . 14 TRBJ2-5 TRBV7-2 CASSPGLAGETQYF TGTGCCAGCAGCCCAGGACTAGCGGGAGAGACCCAGTACTTC
. . 14 TRBJ2-7 TRBV10-3 CAISGTGQTYEQYF TGTGCCATCAGTGGCACGGGACAAACCTACGAGCAGTACTTC
TRBD1 . 13 TRBJ2-3 TRBV6-5 CASGTGLRDTQYF TGTGCCAGCGGGACAGGGCTCCGGGATACGCAGTATTTT
. . 14 TRBJ2-5 TRBV27 CASSWVGAAETQYF TGTGCCAGCAGTTGGGTGGGGGCCGCGGAGACCCAGTACTTC
TRBD2 . 15 TRBJ2-2 TRBV9 CASSVVAGNTGELFF TGTGCCAGCAGCGTAGTAGCGGGGAACACCGGGGAGCTGTTTTTT
. once 13 TRBJ2-2 TRBV12-3/TRBV12-4 CASSLREAGELFF TGTGCCAGCAGTTTAAGGGAGGCCGGGGAGCTGTTTTTT
TRBD1 . 16 TRBJ1-5 TRBV3-1/TRBV3-2 CASSQGQGVGNQPQHF TGTGCCAGCAGCCAGGGACAGGGGGTAGGCAATCAGCCCCAGCATTTT
. . 14 TRBJ2-7 TRBV30 CAWSSGDLSYEQYF TGTGCCTGGAGTTCAGGGGACCTCTCCTACGAGCAGTACTTC
TRBD1 . 17 TRBJ2-7 TRBV15 CATSRGFGQGLGGEQYF TGTGCCACCAGCAGAGGGTTTGGACAGGGGCTCGGAGGCGAGCAGTACTTC
. . 17 TRBJ1-4 TRBV2 CASSEWPGDPKGEKLFF TGTGCCAGCAGTGAATGGCCAGGGGACCCCAAAGGAGAAAAACTGTTTTTT
. . 15 TRBJ1-4 TRBV6-5 CASRAGTRNNEKLFF TGTGCCAGCAGGGCCGGGACACGAAACAATGAAAAACTGTTTTTT
. . 15 TRBJ1-5 TRBV19 CASSIEGGRDQPQHF TGTGCCAGTAGTATAGAGGGGGGTAGGGATCAGCCCCAGCATTTT
. . 13 TRBJ1-5 TRBV5-5 CASSLTGNQPQHF TGTGCCAGCAGCTTGACAGGGAATCAGCCCCAGCATTTT
TRBD1 . 20 TRBJ2-3 TRBV14 CASSQDQRTGPRGFTDTQYF TGTGCCAGCAGCCAAGATCAACGGACAGGGCCCAGGGGCTTCACAGATACGCAGTATTTT